The clone carrying this T cell receptor (beta chain) has just a few counts. Its antigen is still unknown. This sample was included in a study of regulatory T cells in long-lasting Graves disease. Broader study findings: It was peripheral blood alone, not thyroid tissue, that was studied. It is possible that accuracy was reduced by the small size of the sample.

This CDR3 spans 14 amino acids. CDR1 is MNHEY and CDR2 is SVGAGI in the germline V gene. Trimming shortened V by 2 bases and J by 4 bases, and 11 bases separated the two germline ends. To make TCR beta libraries, researchers used iRepertoire HTBI primers and Arm-PCR of CDR3 regions. Using its own MiXCR run on the multiplex PCR reads, TCRdb lists one record per CDR3 protein. The sample shows 350,000 to 450,000 distinct CDR3 sequences, approximately 15% of them seen only once. Regarding time point: newly diagnosed GD, antithyroid drugs for less than 3 months. With RNA extracted from PBMCs as input, the TCR library was made. A further study also used this sample, focusing on T cells in Graves' hyperthyroidism and ophthalmopathy.

The TCR was taken from a woman in her thirties or forties with Graves disease. Material: peripheral blood mononuclear cells (PBMCs), obtained at new diagnosis, from a patient treated with antithyroid drugs. The chain uses TRBV6-5 and TRBJ1-1; tentatively, D is TRBD1 (5 bases). CDR3 loop: CASSYRTGATEAFF. As DNA, the CDR3 is TGTGCCAGCAGTTACCGGACCGGGGCCACTGAAGCTTTCTTT.